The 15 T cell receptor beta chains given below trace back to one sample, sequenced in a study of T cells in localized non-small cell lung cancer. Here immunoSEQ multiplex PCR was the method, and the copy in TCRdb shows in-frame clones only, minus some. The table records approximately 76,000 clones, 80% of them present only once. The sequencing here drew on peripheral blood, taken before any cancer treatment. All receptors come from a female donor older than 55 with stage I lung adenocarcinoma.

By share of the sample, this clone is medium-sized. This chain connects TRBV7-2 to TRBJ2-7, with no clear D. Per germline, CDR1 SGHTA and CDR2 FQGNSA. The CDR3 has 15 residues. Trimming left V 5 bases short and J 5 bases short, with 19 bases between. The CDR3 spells CASSLGPTPANEQYF. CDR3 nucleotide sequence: TGTGCCAGCAGCCTCGGACCGACTCCTGCGAACGAGCAGTACTTC.

The CDR3 reads CASREAGGGYTF. DNA of the CDR3: TGTGCCAGCCGAGAGGCGGGCGGTGGCTACACCTTC. The chain is built from TRBV11-2 and TRBJ1-2, with D unresolved. V was trimmed by 8 bases and J by 7 bases, leaving 14 bases between them. This CDR3 spans 12 amino acids. Germline lookup yields CDR1 SGHAT and CDR2 FQNNGV.

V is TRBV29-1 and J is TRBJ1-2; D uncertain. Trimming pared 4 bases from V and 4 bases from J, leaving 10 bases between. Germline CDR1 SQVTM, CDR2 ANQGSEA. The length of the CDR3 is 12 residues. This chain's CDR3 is CSVGHSGYGYTF. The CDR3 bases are TGCAGCGTTGGACACTCTGGCTATGGCTACACCTTC.

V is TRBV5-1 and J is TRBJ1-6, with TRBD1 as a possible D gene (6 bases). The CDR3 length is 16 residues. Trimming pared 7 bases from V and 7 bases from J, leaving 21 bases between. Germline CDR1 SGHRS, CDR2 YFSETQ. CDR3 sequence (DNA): TGCGCCAGCCGTCCAGGCGGGGGCGGTTGGAATTCACCCCTCCACTTT. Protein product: CASRPGGGGWNSPLHF.

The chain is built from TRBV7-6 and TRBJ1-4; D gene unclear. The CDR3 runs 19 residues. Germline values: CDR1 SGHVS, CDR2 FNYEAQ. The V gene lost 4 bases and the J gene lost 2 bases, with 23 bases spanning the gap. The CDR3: CASSSHLGGYSRTNEKLFF. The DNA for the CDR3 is TGTGCCAGCAGCTCGCACCTTGGTGGATACTCCAGGACTAATGAAAAACTGTTTTTT.

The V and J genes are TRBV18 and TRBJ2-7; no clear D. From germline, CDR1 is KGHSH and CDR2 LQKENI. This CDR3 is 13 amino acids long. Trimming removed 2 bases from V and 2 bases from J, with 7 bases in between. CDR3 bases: TGTGCCAGCTCACCAGGGCTACCCTACGAGCAGTACTTC. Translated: CASSPGLPYEQYF.

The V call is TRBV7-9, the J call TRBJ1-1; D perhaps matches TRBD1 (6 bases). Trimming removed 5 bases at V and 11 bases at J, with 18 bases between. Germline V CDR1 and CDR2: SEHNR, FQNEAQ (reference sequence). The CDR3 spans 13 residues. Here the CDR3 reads CASSPRGGREAFF. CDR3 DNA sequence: TGTGCCAGCAGCCCAAGGGGGGGCCGGGAGGCTTTCTTT.

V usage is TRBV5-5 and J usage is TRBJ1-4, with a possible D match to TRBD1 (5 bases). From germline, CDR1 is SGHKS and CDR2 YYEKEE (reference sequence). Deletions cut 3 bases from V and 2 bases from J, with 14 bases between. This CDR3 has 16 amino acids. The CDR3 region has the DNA TGTGCCAGCAGCTGGCGTGGAGGGGCCACTAATGAAAAACTGTTTTTT. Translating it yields CASSWRGGATNEKLFF.

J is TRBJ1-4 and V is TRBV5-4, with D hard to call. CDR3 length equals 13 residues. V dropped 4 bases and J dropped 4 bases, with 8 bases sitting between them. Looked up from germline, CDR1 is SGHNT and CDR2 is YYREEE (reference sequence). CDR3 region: CASSNTYNEKLFF. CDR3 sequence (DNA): TGTGCCAGCAGCAACACTTATAATGAAAAACTGTTTTTT.

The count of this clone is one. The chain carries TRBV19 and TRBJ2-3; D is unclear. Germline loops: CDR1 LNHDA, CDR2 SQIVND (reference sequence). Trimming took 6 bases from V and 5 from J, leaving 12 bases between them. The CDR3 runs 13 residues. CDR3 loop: CASSGPSRDTQYF. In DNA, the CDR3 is TGTGCCAGTAGCGGGCCATCGAGAGATACGCAGTATTTT.

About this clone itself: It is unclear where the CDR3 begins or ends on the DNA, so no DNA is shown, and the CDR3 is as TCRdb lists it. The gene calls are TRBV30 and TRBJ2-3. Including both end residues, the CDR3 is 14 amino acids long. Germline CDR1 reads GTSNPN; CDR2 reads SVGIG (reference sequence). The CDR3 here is CASAPASSTDTQYF.

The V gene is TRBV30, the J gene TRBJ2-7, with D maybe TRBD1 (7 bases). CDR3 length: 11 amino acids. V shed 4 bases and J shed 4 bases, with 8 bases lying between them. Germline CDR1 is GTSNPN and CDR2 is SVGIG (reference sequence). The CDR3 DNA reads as TGTGCCTGGACAGGGGGGTACGAGCAGTACTTC. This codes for CAWTGGYEQYF.

The CDR3 here is CASSSRSYGNTEAFF. CDR3 coding DNA: TGTGCCAGCAGCTCGAGGTCGTACGGGAACACTGAAGCTTTCTTT. This sequence joins TRBV7-2 and TRBJ1-1; D gene uncertain. The germline V gene encodes CDR1 SGHTA and CDR2 FQGNSA. The length of the CDR3 is 15 residues. V gave up 4 bases and J gave up 1 base, with 13 bases separating them.

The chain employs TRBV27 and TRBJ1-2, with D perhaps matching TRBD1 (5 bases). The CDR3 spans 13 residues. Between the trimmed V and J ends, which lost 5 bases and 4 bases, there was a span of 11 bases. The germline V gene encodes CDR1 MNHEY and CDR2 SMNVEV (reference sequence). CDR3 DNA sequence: TGTGCCAGCAGTGATGGGACGGTCTATGGCTACACCTTC. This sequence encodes CASSDGTVYGYTF.

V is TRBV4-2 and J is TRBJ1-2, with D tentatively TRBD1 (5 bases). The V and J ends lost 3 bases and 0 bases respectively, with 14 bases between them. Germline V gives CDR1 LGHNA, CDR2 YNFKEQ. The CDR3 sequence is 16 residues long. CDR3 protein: CASSQARRDPNYGYTF. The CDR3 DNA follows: TGTGCCAGCAGCCAGGCGCGCAGGGATCCTAACTATGGCTACACCTTC.